This T cell receptor (beta chain) was sequenced during a study of cytomegalovirus exposure and HLA in healthy donors. Study-wide results and caveats: Later on, analysis showed that most CMV-associated TCR beta chains appeared to be HLA-restricted.

Turning to this clone: No antigen is known for it.

This PCR relied on a set of 60 Vbeta primers and 13 Jbeta primers. Method: immunoSEQ multiplex PCR; TCRdb's copy keeps in-frame clones and lacks some. The sample contains about 120,000 clones, about four fifths of which appear only once. The germline CDR1 and CDR2 sequences are LGHNA and YSLEER. Trimming removed 1 base at V and 5 bases at J, with 12 bases between. This CDR3 spans 14 amino acids. This TCR derives from a woman aged 18-35 years in good health and CMV-seronegative. The sequenced material came from PBMCs. The chain carries TRBV4-3 and TRBJ2-7, with TRBD2 as a possible D gene (5 bases). The CDR3 reads CASSQGPGLHEQYF. In DNA form, the CDR3 reads TGCGCCAGCAGCCAAGGCCCGGGATTGCACGAGCAGTACTTC.